The 16 T cell receptor beta chains reported below all come from one sample, sequenced in a study of cytomegalovirus exposure and HLA in healthy donors. With 60 Vbeta and 13 Jbeta primers, the PCR was carried out. Clones were sequenced by immunoSEQ multiplex PCR, and TCRdb holds only the in-frame ones, with some missing. The table has 150,000 to 200,000 clones, around a tenth seen once. Sequencing input: PBMCs. Receptors were obtained from a woman in her thirties in good health and CMV-seropositive.

The rearrangement uses TRBV4-1 and TRBJ2-3; D uncertain. The length of the CDR3 is 13 residues. V gave up 4 bases and J gave up 2 bases, with 7 bases separating them. Looked up from germline, CDR1 is MGHRA and CDR2 is YSYEKL. In DNA, the CDR3 is TGCGCCAGCAGCCTGAGACTCACAGATACGCAGTATTTT. This sequence encodes CASSLRLTDTQYF.

The DNA of the CDR3 is TGTGCCAGTAGTCGGGGACAGGGTTGGTCCGGGGAGCTGTTTTTT. Its translation: CASSRGQGWSGELFF. The chain is built from TRBV19 and TRBJ2-2, with 9 bases that match TRBD1. V shed 5 bases and J 6 bases; nucleotides not matched to a gene: 7. The CDR3 has 15 amino acids. From germline, CDR1 is LNHDA and CDR2 SQIVND (reference sequence).

The chain recombines TRBV30 with TRBJ2-1; possible D gene TRBD2, 5 bases. With 1 base removed from V and 4 bases from J, the gap between germline ends came to 17 bases. This CDR3 comprises 16 residues. In germline, CDR1 is GTSNPN, CDR2 SVGIG (reference sequence). DNA for the CDR3: TGTGCCTGGAGTGCCGCGGGCCCCCATATTTACAATGAGCAGTTCTTC. Translation: CAWSAAGPHIYNEQFF. The entire variable domain, with the rest obtained from reference TRBV30 and TRBJ2-1, is as follows: SQTIHQWPATLVQPVGSPLSLECTVEGTSNPNLYWYRQAAGRGLQLLFYSVGIGQISSEVPQNLSASRPQDRQFILSSKKLLLSDSGFYLCAWSAAGPHIYNEQFFGPGTRLTVL.

The chain employs TRBV7-9 and TRBJ1-3, with a possible D match to TRBD1 (6 bases). The CDR3 is made up of 18 amino acids. CDR1 SEHNR and CDR2 FQNEAQ come from the germline V gene (reference sequence). V lost 2 bases and J lost 6, with 23 bases in between. CDR3 bases: TGTGCCAGCAGCTTAAAGGGGGGGGCTCTGTTGGCTGTAAACACCATATATTTT. Its protein is CASSLKGGALLAVNTIYF.

In this sample, this clone turned up a few times. The chain uses TRBV5-4 and TRBJ2-7; no clear D. The length of the CDR3 is 14 residues. With 1 base removed from V and 0 bases from J, the gap between germline ends came to 8 bases. Looked up from germline, CDR1 is SGHNT and CDR2 is YYREEE (reference sequence). Here the CDR3 DNA reads TGTGCCAGCAGCTTGTCCCCCGGCTCCTACGAGCAGTACTTC. It is translated as CASSLSPGSYEQYF.

This clone came up a few times. This chain links TRBV5-1 with TRBJ2-7; 9 positions agree with TRBD1. J gave up 5 bases and V 1 base, and 4 bases lay outside the gene matches. The CDR3 length is 14 residues. CDR1 is SGHRS, CDR2 YFSETQ, per germline. The CDR3: CASSLWDRADEQYF. CDR3 nucleotides: TGCGCCAGCAGCTTGTGGGACAGGGCCGACGAGCAGTACTTC.

In DNA form, the CDR3 reads TGTGCCAGCAGCTTCGGACTAGCGGGAGCCTACGAGCAGTACTTC. Translating it yields CASSFGLAGAYEQYF. The chain has TRBV11-2 and TRBJ2-7, with 13 bases lining up with TRBD2. The germline gives CDR1 SGHAT, CDR2 FQNNGV. This CDR3 has 15 residues. The V and J ends lost 3 bases and 2 bases, in that order; junction bases with no gene match: 1.

The chain is built from TRBV6-6 and TRBJ1-2; D is undetermined. The CDR3 totals 13 residues. V was cut by 2 bases and J by 5 bases, with 9 bases left in between. The germline V gene has CDR1 MNHNY and CDR2 SVGAGI (reference sequence). Written as DNA, the CDR3 is TGTGCCAGCAGTTACACATCCACGTATGGCTACACCTTC. Translated: CASSYTSTYGYTF.

The chain combines TRBV29-1 with TRBJ1-1, with a possible D match to TRBD1 (6 bases). Germline V gene sequence: CDR1 SQVTM, CDR2 ANQGSEA. This CDR3 is 12 amino acids long. Trimming removed 6 bases from V and 3 bases from J, with 11 bases in between. The CDR3 DNA reads TGCAGCGTGGGGGCTGGGGACACTGAAGCTTTCTTT. This gives the protein CSVGAGDTEAFF. The complete variable domain, with remaining parts taken from reference TRBV29-1 and TRBJ1-1, reads SAVISQKPSRDICQRGTSLTIQCQVDSQVTMMFWYRQQPGQSLTLIATANQGSEATYESGFVIDKFPISRPNLTFSTLTVSNMSPEDSSIYLCSVGAGDTEAFFGQGTRLTVV.

This clone was counted only a few times. The chain uses TRBV6-1 and TRBJ2-1; the match to TRBD2 covers 9 bases. The CDR3 loop spans 16 amino acids. The germline CDR1 and CDR2 sequences are MNHNS and SASEGT. Losses at the gene ends were 4 bases for V and 8 bases for J; bases not matched to a gene: 12. The CDR3 DNA reads as TGTGCCAGCAGTGGCGCGTGGCGGGAGGGCCCTGATGAGCAGTTCTTC. Residues: CASSGAWREGPDEQFF.

The chain uses TRBV6-1 and TRBJ2-7, with D unclear. Trimming cost V 5 bases and J 6 bases, with 17 bases left between them. In germline, CDR1 is MNHNS, CDR2 SASEGT. The CDR3 contains 14 residues. In nucleotides, the CDR3 is TGTGCCAGCAGTCCCTGGCCCCTTCGGAGCGAGCAGTACTTC. It specifies CASSPWPLRSEQYF.

CDR3 in amino acids: CASSTDGGQGIYGYTF. DNA for the CDR3: TGCGCCAGCAGCACGGACGGGGGACAGGGGATCTATGGCTACACCTTC. The J gene is TRBJ1-2, the V gene TRBV5-1; 10 bases are shared with TRBD1. This CDR3 contains 16 residues. Germline V gene data show CDR1 as SGHRS and CDR2 as YFSETQ. Germline trimming cut 4 bases from V and 4 bases from J; bases unmatched to any gene: 10.

This clone has a handful of counts. This rearrangement joins TRBV5-1 to TRBJ2-7, with TRBD2 identical over 14 bases. Trimming took 4 bases from V and 2 from J; bases not matched to a gene: 8. Germline V gene data show CDR1 as SGHRS and CDR2 as YFSETQ. The length of the CDR3 is 17 residues. DNA of the CDR3: TGCGCCAGCAGCCGGGGGACTAGCGGGAGTGACCCCTACGAGCAGTACTTC. Translation: CASSRGTSGSDPYEQYF.

The V and J genes are TRBV4-1 and TRBJ2-3; D is perhaps TRBD2 (6 bases). V lost 0 bases and J 1 base, leaving 14 bases between the germline ends. The CDR3 totals 17 residues. Germline V gene data show CDR1 as MGHRA and CDR2 as YSYEKL. In DNA, the CDR3 is TGCGCCAGCAGCCAAGATAAAGGGTGGGGGGGCACAGATACGCAGTATTTT. Its protein product is CASSQDKGWGGTDTQYF.

This rearrangement joins TRBV9 to TRBJ2-5; TRBD2 agrees at 11 bases. The germline V gene encodes CDR1 SGDLS and CDR2 YYNGEE. The V segment lost 4 bases and the J segment 1 base; nucleotides outside the gene matches: 6. The CDR3 loop spans 16 amino acids. As DNA, the CDR3 is TGTGCCAGCAGCCTCTGGACTAGCGGGCTCCAAGAGACCCAGTACTTC. Amino acids: CASSLWTSGLQETQYF.

This clone came up a few times. The V and J genes are TRBV5-1 and TRBJ2-1, with D perhaps matching TRBD2 (6 bases). The germline CDR1 and CDR2 sequences are SGHRS and YFSETQ. V was cut by 4 bases and J by 0 bases, with 11 bases left in between. The length of the CDR3 is 15 residues. CDR3 nucleotides: TGCGCCAGCAGCACCCTAGCGAACTCCTACAATGAGCAGTTCTTC. This encodes CASSTLANSYNEQFF.